These T cell receptor beta chains were read from a single sample in a study of CD8 T cells in Susac syndrome. In TCRdb, the immunoSEQ multiplex PCR reads were re-called with MiXCR into one record per CDR3 protein. The sample lists hundreds of thousands of distinct CDR3 sequences; about 85% were seen once. Sequencing was carried out using CD8+ T cells from PBMCs. The receptors come from a human donor with multiple sclerosis. The CDR3 runs from the conserved cysteine through the conserved F or W. The D gene is left open where the match is weak. Size is omitted from some rows. Given values are once, few, many or a class for expanded clones.

d_gene: .; len: 12; v_gene: TRBV5-6; abundance: .; j_gene: TRBJ2-7; CDR3nt: TGTGCCAGCAGCTTGCCGGGCTGCGAGCAGTACTTC; CDR3aa: CASSLPGCEQYF
d_gene: .; len: 12; v_gene: TRBV29-1; abundance: .; j_gene: TRBJ2-5; CDR3nt: TGCAGCGTTGACGGATTAAAAGAGACCCAGTACTTC; CDR3aa: CSVDGLKETQYF
d_gene: TRBD1; len: 15; v_gene: TRBV6-5; abundance: .; j_gene: TRBJ2-7; CDR3nt: TGTGCCAGCAGTGGTGACAGGGCCTTCTCCTACGAGCAGTACTTC; CDR3aa: CASSGDRAFSYEQYF
d_gene: TRBD2; len: 15; v_gene: TRBV11-2; abundance: .; j_gene: TRBJ2-7; CDR3nt: TGTGCCAGCAGCTACACTAGCGGGGGGGCGTACGAGCAGTACTTC; CDR3aa: CASSYTSGGAYEQYF
d_gene: .; len: 16; v_gene: TRBV27; abundance: .; j_gene: TRBJ1-3; CDR3nt: TGTGCCAGCAGTTCGACTTCCGAAAAGGATGGAAACACCATATATTTT; CDR3aa: CASSSTSEKDGNTIYF
d_gene: .; len: 15; v_gene: TRBV7-6; abundance: once; j_gene: TRBJ2-3; CDR3nt: TGTGCCAGCAGCCCAGGCCGGGGGTTTAAAGATACGCAGTATTTT; CDR3aa: CASSPGRGFKDTQYF
d_gene: TRBD2; len: 21; v_gene: TRBV7-3; abundance: .; j_gene: TRBJ2-1; CDR3nt: TGTGCCAGCAGCTCCCAAAAAGGGGGGACTAGCGGGAGAGTAGGATACAATGAGCAGTTCTTC; CDR3aa: CASSSQKGGTSGRVGYNEQFF
d_gene: TRBD1; len: 15; v_gene: TRBV10-1; abundance: .; j_gene: TRBJ1-1; CDR3nt: TGCGCCAGCAGTGAGTCCGGGACAGGGATAACTGAAGCTTTCTTT; CDR3aa: CASSESGTGITEAFF
d_gene: .; len: 15; v_gene: TRBV4-1; abundance: .; j_gene: TRBJ1-2; CDR3nt: TGCGCCAGCAGCCACGATACACAGGGCAACTATGGCTACACCTTC; CDR3aa: CASSHDTQGNYGYTF
d_gene: .; len: 14; v_gene: TRBV2; abundance: .; j_gene: TRBJ1-1; CDR3nt: TGTGCCAGCGAGGACCGGGATCTGGTCACTGAAGCTTTCTTT; CDR3aa: CASEDRDLVTEAFF
d_gene: .; len: 14; v_gene: TRBV12-5; abundance: .; j_gene: TRBJ1-2; CDR3nt: TGTGCTAGTGGGACCGGGTCACCCAACTATGGCTACACCTTC; CDR3aa: CASGTGSPNYGYTF
d_gene: .; len: 17; v_gene: TRBV5-6; abundance: .; j_gene: TRBJ1-1; CDR3nt: TGTGCCAGCGGGCCCCTGGGGGCGCAGGGGAGGAACACTGAAGCTTTCTTT; CDR3aa: CASGPLGAQGRNTEAFF
d_gene: .; len: 15; v_gene: TRBV6-2/TRBV6-3; abundance: few; j_gene: TRBJ1-5; CDR3nt: TGTGCCAGCAGTTACTCGGGAAATAGCAATCAGCCCCAGCATTTT; CDR3aa: CASSYSGNSNQPQHF
d_gene: TRBD2; len: 16; v_gene: TRBV27; abundance: .; j_gene: TRBJ2-1; CDR3nt: TGTGCCAGCAGTATACTAGCGGGAGAGATGAAGAATGAGCAGTTCTTC; CDR3aa: CASSILAGEMKNEQFF
d_gene: .; len: 11; v_gene: TRBV10-1; abundance: .; j_gene: TRBJ1-1; CDR3nt: TGCGCCGGTGGACAGTACGCTGAAGCTTTCTTT; CDR3aa: CAGGQYAEAFF
d_gene: .; len: 16; v_gene: TRBV7-8; abundance: .; j_gene: TRBJ2-2; CDR3nt: TGTGCCAGCAGCTTAATTTCAGAGCCGAACACCGGGGAGCTGTTTTTT; CDR3aa: CASSLISEPNTGELFF
d_gene: .; len: 12; v_gene: TRBV7-9; abundance: few; j_gene: TRBJ1-1; CDR3nt: TGCGCCAGCAGCTTGGGCAGCCTTGAAGCTTTCTTT; CDR3aa: CASSLGSLEAFF
d_gene: .; len: 14; v_gene: TRBV7-8; abundance: .; j_gene: TRBJ1-6; CDR3nt: TGTGCCAGCAGCTTATTACTGGGGGAGGGACCCCTCCACTTT; CDR3aa: CASSLLLGEGPLHF
d_gene: TRBD1; len: 15; v_gene: TRBV7-9; abundance: .; j_gene: TRBJ1-1; CDR3nt: TGTGCCAGCAGCCCGAACGAGGGGGCGGTAAGTGAAGCTTTCTTT; CDR3aa: CASSPNEGAVSEAFF
d_gene: TRBD2; len: 15; v_gene: TRBV11-2; abundance: .; j_gene: TRBJ2-3; CDR3nt: TGTGCCAGCAGCTTAGCGCTAGCGGGGGGAAATACGCAGTATTTT; CDR3aa: CASSLALAGGNTQYF
d_gene: .; len: 14; v_gene: TRBV28; abundance: once; j_gene: TRBJ2-1; CDR3nt: TGTGCCAGCAGTTTCAGAGAGGATGCAAATGAGCAGTTCTTC; CDR3aa: CASSFREDANEQFF
d_gene: .; len: 14; v_gene: TRBV7-9; abundance: once; j_gene: TRBJ2-7; CDR3nt: TGTGCCAGCAGCCAGAAGGGGGAGTCCCACGAGCAGTACTTC; CDR3aa: CASSQKGESHEQYF
d_gene: TRBD1; len: 13; v_gene: TRBV6-6; abundance: .; j_gene: TRBJ2-7; CDR3nt: TGTGCCAGCAGTCCCGGGACAGGGACCGAGCAGTACTTC; CDR3aa: CASSPGTGTEQYF